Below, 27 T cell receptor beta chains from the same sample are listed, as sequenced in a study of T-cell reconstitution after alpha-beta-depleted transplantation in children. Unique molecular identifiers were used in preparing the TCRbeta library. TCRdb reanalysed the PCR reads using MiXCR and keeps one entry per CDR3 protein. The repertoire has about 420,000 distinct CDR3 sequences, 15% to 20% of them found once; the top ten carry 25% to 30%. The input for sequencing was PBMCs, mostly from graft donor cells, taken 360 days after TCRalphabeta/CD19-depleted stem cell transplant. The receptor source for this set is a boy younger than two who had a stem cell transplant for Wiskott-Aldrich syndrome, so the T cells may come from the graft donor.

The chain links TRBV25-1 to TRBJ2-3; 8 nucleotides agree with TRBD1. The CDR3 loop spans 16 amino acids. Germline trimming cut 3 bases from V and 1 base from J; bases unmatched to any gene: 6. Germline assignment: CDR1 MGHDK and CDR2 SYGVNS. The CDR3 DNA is TGTGCCAGCAGTGACGACGGGACAGGTGGCACAGATACGCAGTATTTT. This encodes CASSDDGTGGTDTQYF. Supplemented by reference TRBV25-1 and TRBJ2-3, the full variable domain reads EADIYQTPRYLVIGTGKKITLECSQTMGHDKMYWYQQDPGMELHLIHYSYGVNSTEKGDLSSESTVSRIRTEHFPLTLESARPSHTSQYLCASSDDGTGGTDTQYFGPGTRLTVL.

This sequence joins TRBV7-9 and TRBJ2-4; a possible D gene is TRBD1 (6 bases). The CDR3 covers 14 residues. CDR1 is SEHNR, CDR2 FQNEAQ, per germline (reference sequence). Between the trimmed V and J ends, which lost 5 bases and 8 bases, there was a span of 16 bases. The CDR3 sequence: CASSPRARGDIQYF. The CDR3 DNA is TGTGCCAGCAGCCCCCGAGCCAGGGGAGACATTCAGTACTTC.

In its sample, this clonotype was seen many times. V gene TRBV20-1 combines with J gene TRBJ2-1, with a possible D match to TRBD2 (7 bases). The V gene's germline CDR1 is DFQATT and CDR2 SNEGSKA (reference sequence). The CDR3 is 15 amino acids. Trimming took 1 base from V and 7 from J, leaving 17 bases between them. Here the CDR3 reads CSARVWGGAGNEQFF. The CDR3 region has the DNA TGCAGTGCTAGAGTTTGGGGGGGGGCCGGAAATGAGCAGTTCTTC.

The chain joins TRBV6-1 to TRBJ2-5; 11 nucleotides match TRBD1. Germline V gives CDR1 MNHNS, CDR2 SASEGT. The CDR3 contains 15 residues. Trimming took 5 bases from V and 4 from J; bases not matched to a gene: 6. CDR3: CASSPGTGGGETQYF. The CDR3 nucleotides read TGTGCCAGCAGTCCCGGGACAGGGGGGGGAGAGACCCAGTACTTC.

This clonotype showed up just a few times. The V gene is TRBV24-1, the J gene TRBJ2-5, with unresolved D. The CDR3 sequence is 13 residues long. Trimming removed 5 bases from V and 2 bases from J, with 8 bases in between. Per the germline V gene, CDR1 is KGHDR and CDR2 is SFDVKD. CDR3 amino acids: CATSGFEQETQYF. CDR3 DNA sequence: TGTGCCACCAGTGGGTTTGAACAAGAGACCCAGTACTTC.

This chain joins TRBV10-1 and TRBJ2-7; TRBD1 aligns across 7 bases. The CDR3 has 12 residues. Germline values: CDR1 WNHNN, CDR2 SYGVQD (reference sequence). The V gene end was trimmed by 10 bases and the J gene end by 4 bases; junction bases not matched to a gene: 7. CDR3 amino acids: CANGDSDYEQYF. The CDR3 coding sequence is TGCGCCAACGGGGACAGTGATTACGAGCAGTACTTC.

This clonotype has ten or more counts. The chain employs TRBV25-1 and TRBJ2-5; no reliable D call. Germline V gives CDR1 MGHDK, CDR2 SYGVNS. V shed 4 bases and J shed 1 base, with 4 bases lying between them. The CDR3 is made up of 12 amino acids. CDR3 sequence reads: CASSASQETQYF. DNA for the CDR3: TGTGCCAGCAGTGCCTCCCAAGAGACCCAGTACTTC.

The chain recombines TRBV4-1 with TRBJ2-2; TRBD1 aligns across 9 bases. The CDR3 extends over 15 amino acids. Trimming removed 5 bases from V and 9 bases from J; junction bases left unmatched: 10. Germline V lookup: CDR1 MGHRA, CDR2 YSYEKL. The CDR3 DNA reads TGCGCCAGCAGCTTATCCGGGACAGGGAGGTGGGAGCTGTTTTTT. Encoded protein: CASSLSGTGRWELFF.

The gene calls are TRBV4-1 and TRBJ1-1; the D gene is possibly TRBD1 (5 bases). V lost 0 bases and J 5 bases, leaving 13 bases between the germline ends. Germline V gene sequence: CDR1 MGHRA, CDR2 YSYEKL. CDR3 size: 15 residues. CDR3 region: CASSQDGGTLTEAFF. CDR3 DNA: TGCGCCAGCAGCCAAGATGGGGGGACGTTAACTGAAGCTTTCTTT.

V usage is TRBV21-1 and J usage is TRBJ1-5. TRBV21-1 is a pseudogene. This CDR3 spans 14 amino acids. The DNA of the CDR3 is TGTGCCAGCAGCAAAGAGGGAGGTTCCCGATCCCAGCATTTT. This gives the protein CASSKEGGSRSQHF.

CDR3 nucleotides: TGTGCCAGCAACGCAGGGGGCAACAATCAGCCCCAGCATTTT. It encodes CASNAGGNNQPQHF. This chain uses TRBV6-2 or TRBV6-3 with TRBJ1-5, with 8 nucleotides matching TRBD1. The CDR3 length is 14 residues. Germline values: CDR1 MNHEY, CDR2 SVGEGT. V lost 7 bases, J lost 3 bases, and 5 bases stayed unmatched.

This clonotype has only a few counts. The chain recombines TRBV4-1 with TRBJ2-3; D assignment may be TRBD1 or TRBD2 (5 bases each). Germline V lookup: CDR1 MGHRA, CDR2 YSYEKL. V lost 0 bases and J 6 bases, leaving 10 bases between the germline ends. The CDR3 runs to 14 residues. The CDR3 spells CASSQDPGRDTQYF. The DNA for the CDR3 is TGCGCCAGCAGCCAAGATCCGGGACGGGATACGCAGTATTTT.

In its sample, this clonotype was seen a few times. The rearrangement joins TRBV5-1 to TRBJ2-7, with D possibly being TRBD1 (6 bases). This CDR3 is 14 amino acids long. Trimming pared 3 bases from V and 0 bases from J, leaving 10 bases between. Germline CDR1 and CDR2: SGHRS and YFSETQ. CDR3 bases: TGCGCCAGCAGCTCGGACAGCTTCTCCTACGAGCAGTACTTC. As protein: CASSSDSFSYEQYF.

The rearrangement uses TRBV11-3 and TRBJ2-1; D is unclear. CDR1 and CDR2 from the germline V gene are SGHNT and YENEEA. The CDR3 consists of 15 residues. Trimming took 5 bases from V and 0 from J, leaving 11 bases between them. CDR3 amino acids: CASSPFRSSYNEQFF. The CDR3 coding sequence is TGTGCCAGCAGCCCCTTCCGGAGCTCCTACAATGAGCAGTTCTTC. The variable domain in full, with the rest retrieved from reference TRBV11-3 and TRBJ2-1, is EAGVVQSPRYKIIEKKQPVAFWCNPISGHNTLYWYLQNLGQGPELLIRYENEEAVDDSQLPKDRFSAERLKGVDSTLKIQPAELGDSAVYLCASSPFRSSYNEQFFGPGTRLTVL.

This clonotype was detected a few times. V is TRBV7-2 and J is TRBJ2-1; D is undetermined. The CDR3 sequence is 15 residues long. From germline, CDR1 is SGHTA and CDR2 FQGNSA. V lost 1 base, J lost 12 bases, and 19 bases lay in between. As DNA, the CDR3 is TGTGCCAGCAGCTTAGAAATAGGTCTAGGTAGGAGGCAGTTCTTC. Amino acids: CASSLEIGLGRRQFF.

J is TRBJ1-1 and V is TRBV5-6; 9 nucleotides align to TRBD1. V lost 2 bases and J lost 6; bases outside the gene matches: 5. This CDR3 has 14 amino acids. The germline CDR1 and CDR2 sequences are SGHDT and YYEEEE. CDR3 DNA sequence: TGTGCCAGCAGCTTCGGACAGGGGTCCTCTGAAGCTTTCTTT. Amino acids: CASSFGQGSSEAFF.

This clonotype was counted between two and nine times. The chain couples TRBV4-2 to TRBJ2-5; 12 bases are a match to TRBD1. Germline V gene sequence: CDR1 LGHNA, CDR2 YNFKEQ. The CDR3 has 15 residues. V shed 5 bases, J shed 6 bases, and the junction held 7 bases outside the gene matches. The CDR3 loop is CASSEGQGARKTQYF. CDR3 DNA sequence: TGTGCCAGCAGCGAGGGACAGGGGGCTAGAAAGACCCAGTACTTC.

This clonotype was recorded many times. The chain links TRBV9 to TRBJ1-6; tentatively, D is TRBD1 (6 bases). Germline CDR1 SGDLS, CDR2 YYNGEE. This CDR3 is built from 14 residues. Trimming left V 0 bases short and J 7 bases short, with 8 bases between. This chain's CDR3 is CASSVGGANSPLHF. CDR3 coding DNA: TGTGCCAGCAGCGTAGGGGGGGCCAATTCACCCCTCCACTTT. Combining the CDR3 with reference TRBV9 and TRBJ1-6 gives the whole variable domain DSGVTQTPKHLITATGQRVTLRCSPRSGDLSVYWYQQSLDQGLQFLIQYYNGEERAKGNILERFSAQQFPDLHSELNLSSLELGDSALYFCASSVGGANSPLHFGNGTRLTVT.

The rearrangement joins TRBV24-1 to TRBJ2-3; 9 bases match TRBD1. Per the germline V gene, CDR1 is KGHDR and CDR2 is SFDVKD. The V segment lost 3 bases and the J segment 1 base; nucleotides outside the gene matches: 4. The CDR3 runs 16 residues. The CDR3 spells CATSDIRTGGTDTQYF. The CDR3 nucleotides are TGTGCCACCAGTGATATAAGGACAGGGGGCACAGATACGCAGTATTTT.

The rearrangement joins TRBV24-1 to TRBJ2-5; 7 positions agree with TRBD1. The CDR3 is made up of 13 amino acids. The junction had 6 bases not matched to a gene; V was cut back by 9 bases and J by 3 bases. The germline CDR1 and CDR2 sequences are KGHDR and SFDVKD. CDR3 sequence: CATGTEGEETQYF. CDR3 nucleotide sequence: TGTGCCACCGGGACAGAAGGGGAAGAGACCCAGTACTTC.

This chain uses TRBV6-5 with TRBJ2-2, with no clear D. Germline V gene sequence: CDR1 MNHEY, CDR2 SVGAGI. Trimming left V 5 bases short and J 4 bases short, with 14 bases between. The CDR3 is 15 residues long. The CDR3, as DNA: TGTGCCAGCAGTAGCCGGAGCCCCCCCACCGGGGAGCTGTTTTTT. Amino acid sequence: CASSSRSPPTGELFF.

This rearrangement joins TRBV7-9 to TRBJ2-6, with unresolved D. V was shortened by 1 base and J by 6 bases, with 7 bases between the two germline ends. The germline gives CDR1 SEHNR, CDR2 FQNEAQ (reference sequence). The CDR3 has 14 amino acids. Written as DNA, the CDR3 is TGTGCCAGCAGCTTAGGGCAGTTGGCCAACGTCCTGACTTTC. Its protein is CASSLGQLANVLTF.

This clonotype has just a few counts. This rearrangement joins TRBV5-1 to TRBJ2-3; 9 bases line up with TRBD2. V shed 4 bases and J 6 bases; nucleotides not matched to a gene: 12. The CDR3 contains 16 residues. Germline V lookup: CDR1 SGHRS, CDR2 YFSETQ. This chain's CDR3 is CASSPQRGGAGDTQYF. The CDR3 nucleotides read TGCGCCAGCAGCCCACAACGCGGGGGGGCAGGGGATACGCAGTATTTT. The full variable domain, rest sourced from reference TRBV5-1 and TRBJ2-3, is KAGVTQTPRYLIKTRGQQVTLSCSPISGHRSVSWYQQTPGQGLQFLFEYFSETQRNKGNFPGRFSGRQFSNSRSEMNVSTLELGDSALYLCASSPQRGGAGDTQYFGPGTRLTVL.

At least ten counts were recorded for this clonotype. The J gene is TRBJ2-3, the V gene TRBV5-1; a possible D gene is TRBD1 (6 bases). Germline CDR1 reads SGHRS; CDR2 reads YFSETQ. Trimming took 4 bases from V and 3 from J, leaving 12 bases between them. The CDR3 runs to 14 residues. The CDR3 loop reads CASSTDSTTDTQYF. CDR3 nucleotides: TGCGCCAGCAGCACGGACAGTACTACAGATACGCAGTATTTT.

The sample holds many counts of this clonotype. The CDR3 bases are TGTGCCAGCAGTTGGGGGGGGAACACCGGGGAGCTGTTTTTT. The encoded protein is CASSWGGNTGELFF. The rearrangement links TRBV12-3 or TRBV12-4 to TRBJ2-2; TRBD2 aligns across 7 bases. J lost 1 base, V lost 4 bases, and 0 bases had no gene match. The CDR3 consists of 14 residues.

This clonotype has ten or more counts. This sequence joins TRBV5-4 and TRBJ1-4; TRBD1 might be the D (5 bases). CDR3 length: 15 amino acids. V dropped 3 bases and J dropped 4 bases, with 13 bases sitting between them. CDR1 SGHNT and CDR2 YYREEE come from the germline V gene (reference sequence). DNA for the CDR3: TGTGCCAGCAGCTCAGGGCCAGAAAATAATGAAAAACTGTTTTTT. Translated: CASSSGPENNEKLFF.

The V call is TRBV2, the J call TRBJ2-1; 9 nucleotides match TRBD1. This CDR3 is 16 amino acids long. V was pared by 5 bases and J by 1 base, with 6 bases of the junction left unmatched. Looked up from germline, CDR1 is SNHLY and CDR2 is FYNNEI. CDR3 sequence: CASSRDRAISYNEQFF. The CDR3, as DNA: TGTGCCAGCAGTCGGGACAGGGCTATATCCTACAATGAGCAGTTCTTC. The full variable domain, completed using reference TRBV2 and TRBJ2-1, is EPEVTQTPSHQVTQMGQEVILRCVPISNHLYFYWYRQILGQKVEFLVSFYNNEISEKSEIFDDQFSVERPDGSNFTLKIRSTKLEDSAMYFCASSRDRAISYNEQFFGPGTRLTVL.